Reported below is one T cell receptor (beta chain). This specimen belongs to a study of blood T cell repertoires in COVID-19. Study context: Samples came from the United States, Italy and Spain, spanning acute and convalescent COVID-19. Sample material is recorded as cDNA or gDNA derived from T cells, B-cell-depleted T cells, or PBMCs.

In the authors' methods: Counts of nucleated cells, estimated from reference gene primer amplification, were obtained. Using immunoSEQ multiplex PCR, the repertoire was profiled, and TCRdb retains in-frame clones only, with some absent. D and trimming were read from the DNA, whereas the V and J calls and clone size are those reported in that table. The sample shows some 180,000 clones, 85% to 90% of them seen only once. V gave up 3 bases and J gave up 2 bases, with 19 bases separating them. CDR3 length: 17 amino acids. The J gene is TRBJ2-3, the V gene TRBV5-7, with D maybe TRBD1 (5 bases). TRBV5-7 is recorded as an ORF, its role being uncertain. This sequence originates from a man aged 50-59 years with acute or convalescent COVID-19. The sample comprised peripheral blood. The CDR3 nucleotides read TGTGCCAGCAGCTGCGCAGGGTGGGTGGCAGTCACAGATACGCAGTATTTT. Amino acids: CASSCAGWVAVTDTQYF.